The source of this TCR beta chain is a study of cytomegalovirus exposure and HLA in healthy donors. Study details: Both the approximately 130 validation repertoires and the 500 to 700 first-cohort repertoires used the same platform, as reported by a later analysis.

Profiled with immunoSEQ multiplex PCR; TCRdb holds only in-frame clones, not every one. The sample includes 110,000 to 150,000 clones, about 87% of them seen just once. Per the germline V gene, CDR1 is SGHDN and CDR2 is FVKESK. The CDR3 spans 15 residues. V was shortened by 4 bases and J by 4 bases, with 16 bases between the two germline ends. A word on this clone: Its antigen is not identified.

General study results and limits: In vitro testing confirmed a few CMV-associated chains as specific for CMV antigens. TCR sequences were mostly rare, though some public TCRs occurred in many donors.

V usage is TRBV14 and J usage is TRBJ1-2; tentative D call: TRBD1 (6 bases). The material sequenced was PBMCs. This clonotype was obtained from a woman in her 30s in good health and CMV-seropositive. The CDR3: CASSPNSGGLYGYTF. CDR3 in DNA: TGTGCCAGCAGCCCGAACTCGGGGGGGCTCTATGGCTACACCTTC.